The clone carrying this TCR beta chain was picked up a small number of times. The antigen remains unidentified. Losses at the gene ends were 7 bases for V and 1 base for J; bases not matched to a gene: 3. The CDR3 extends over 14 amino acids. CDR1 is KGHDR and CDR2 is SFDVKD in the germline V gene. The data were obtained in a study of post-analysis software for immune sequencing data. Study details: As for disease course, relapsing-remitting, secondary progressive and progressive-relapsing multiple sclerosis were all included. Broader study findings: Patients used about 5 TRBV segments, including TRBV5-6, TRBV5-1 and TRBV20-1, more often than controls. The authors found that F measure strongly co-clustered same-batch samples.

The library was made from cDNA and included unique molecular identifiers. TCRdb analysed the PCR reads with MiXCR anew, one entry per CDR3 protein. This sample yields about 770,000 distinct CDR3 sequences, of which around 45% are seen a single time; roughly 4.4% belongs to the top ten. This sequence originates from a girl under 18 with multiple sclerosis. Input material: blood. The J gene is TRBJ2-5, the V gene TRBV24-1; TRBD1 agrees at 9 bases. The CDR3 loop reads CATRGTGSQETQYF. CDR3 nucleotide sequence: TGTGCCACCAGGGGGACAGGGTCCCAAGAGACCCAGTACTTC.